This is a list of T cell receptor beta chains from one sample in a study of shared clonotypes between healthy human individuals. Repertoires were generated with immunoSEQ multiplex PCR, while TCRdb's copy carries only in-frame clones and drops some. The table has roughly 2,000,000 clones, less than 95% seen once. Material for sequencing was naive CD8+ T cells sorted from blood. The source of these receptors is a man aged 18 to 35 in good health. The CDR3 runs from the conserved cysteine through the conserved F or W. The order of the fields is V gene, D gene, clone size, J gene, CDR3 protein, CDR3 DNA. A D gene is named only where the DNA matches it firmly. Only some rows state a clone size, as once, few, many or a class for expanded clones.

V gene: TRBV7-9; D gene: TRBD2; clone size: -; J gene: TRBJ2-1; CDR3 protein: CASSTVAGGPNNEQFF; CDR3 DNA: TGTGCCAGCAGCACGGTAGCGGGAGGGCCAAACAATGAGCAGTTCTTC
V gene: TRBV5-6; D gene: -; clone size: -; J gene: TRBJ1-2; CDR3 protein: CASSFGTNYGYTF; CDR3 DNA: TGTGCCAGCAGCTTCGGGACTAACTATGGCTACACCTTC
V gene: TRBV27; D gene: -; clone size: -; J gene: TRBJ1-1; CDR3 protein: CASSRTASGTEAFF; CDR3 DNA: TGTGCCAGCAGTAGGACAGCGTCAGGGACTGAAGCTTTCTTT
V gene: TRBV2; D gene: -; clone size: -; J gene: TRBJ1-2; CDR3 protein: CASSDHDEANYGYTF; CDR3 DNA: TGTGCCAGCAGTGATCATGATGAGGCTAACTATGGCTACACCTTC
V gene: TRBV28; D gene: -; clone size: -; J gene: TRBJ1-1; CDR3 protein: CASSFRPRDTEAFF; CDR3 DNA: TGTGCCAGCAGTTTTAGGCCGCGTGACACTGAAGCTTTCTTT
V gene: TRBV13; D gene: TRBD1; clone size: -; J gene: TRBJ1-5; CDR3 protein: CASSGGQGVIQPQHF; CDR3 DNA: TGTGCCAGCAGCGGGGGACAGGGAGTAATTCAGCCCCAGCATTTT
V gene: TRBV25-1; D gene: TRBD1; clone size: -; J gene: TRBJ1-2; CDR3 protein: CASSESTGWYGYTF; CDR3 DNA: TGTGCCAGCAGTGAATCGACAGGGTGGTATGGCTACACCTTC
V gene: TRBV6-5; D gene: TRBD1; clone size: -; J gene: TRBJ2-7; CDR3 protein: CASSYLGQDYEQYF; CDR3 DNA: TGTGCCAGCAGTTACTTAGGACAGGACTACGAGCAGTACTTC
V gene: TRBV7-8; D gene: -; clone size: -; J gene: TRBJ2-1; CDR3 protein: CASSLDPLISSYNEQFF; CDR3 DNA: TGTGCCAGCAGCTTAGATCCCTTGATCAGCTCCTACAATGAGCAGTTCTTC
V gene: TRBV6-5; D gene: -; clone size: -; J gene: TRBJ2-4; CDR3 protein: CASSYSNGGDIQYF; CDR3 DNA: TGTGCCAGCAGTTACTCTAACGGAGGCGACATTCAGTACTTC
V gene: TRBV10-2; D gene: -; clone size: -; J gene: TRBJ2-7; CDR3 protein: CASISDGYEQYF; CDR3 DNA: TGCGCCAGCATTTCCGACGGTTACGAGCAGTACTTC
V gene: TRBV9; D gene: -; clone size: -; J gene: TRBJ1-4; CDR3 protein: CASSPNYDLGQSIRGHELFF; CDR3 DNA: TGTGCCAGCAGCCCAAACTACGATCTCGGACAGAGCATAAGAGGGCACGAACTGTTTTTT
V gene: TRBV11-3; D gene: -; clone size: -; J gene: TRBJ1-1; CDR3 protein: CASSSGGGTEAFF; CDR3 DNA: TGTGCCAGCAGCTCCGGAGGGGGCACTGAAGCTTTCTTT
V gene: TRBV9; D gene: -; clone size: once; J gene: TRBJ2-2; CDR3 protein: CASSGPQGAGELFF; CDR3 DNA: TGTGCCAGCAGCGGCCCACAGGGAGCCGGGGAGCTGTTTTTT
V gene: TRBV5-1; D gene: -; clone size: -; J gene: TRBJ2-3; CDR3 protein: CASSLDLGPSTDTQYF; CDR3 DNA: TGCGCCAGCAGCTTGGATTTGGGCCCTAGCACAGATACGCAGTATTTT
V gene: TRBV5-1; D gene: TRBD1; clone size: -; J gene: TRBJ1-1; CDR3 protein: CASSRDRENTEAFF; CDR3 DNA: TGCGCCAGCAGCAGGGACAGGGAGAACACTGAAGCTTTCTTT
V gene: TRBV9; D gene: -; clone size: -; J gene: TRBJ2-7; CDR3 protein: CASSVGGSYEQYF; CDR3 DNA: TGTGCCAGCAGCGTAGGCGGCAGTTACGAGCAGTACTTC
V gene: TRBV6-6; D gene: -; clone size: -; J gene: TRBJ2-4; CDR3 protein: CASSYPSWGLEYF; CDR3 DNA: TGTGCCAGCAGTTACCCCTCTTGGGGCCTGGAGTACTTC
V gene: TRBV30; D gene: -; clone size: -; J gene: TRBJ2-7; CDR3 protein: CAWSVWGSYEQYF; CDR3 DNA: TGTGCCTGGAGTGTATGGGGCTCCTACGAGCAGTACTTC
V gene: TRBV11-2; D gene: -; clone size: -; J gene: TRBJ1-1; CDR3 protein: CASSLSTLMNTEAFF; CDR3 DNA: TGTGCCAGCAGCTTGTCGACACTAATGAACACTGAAGCTTTCTTT